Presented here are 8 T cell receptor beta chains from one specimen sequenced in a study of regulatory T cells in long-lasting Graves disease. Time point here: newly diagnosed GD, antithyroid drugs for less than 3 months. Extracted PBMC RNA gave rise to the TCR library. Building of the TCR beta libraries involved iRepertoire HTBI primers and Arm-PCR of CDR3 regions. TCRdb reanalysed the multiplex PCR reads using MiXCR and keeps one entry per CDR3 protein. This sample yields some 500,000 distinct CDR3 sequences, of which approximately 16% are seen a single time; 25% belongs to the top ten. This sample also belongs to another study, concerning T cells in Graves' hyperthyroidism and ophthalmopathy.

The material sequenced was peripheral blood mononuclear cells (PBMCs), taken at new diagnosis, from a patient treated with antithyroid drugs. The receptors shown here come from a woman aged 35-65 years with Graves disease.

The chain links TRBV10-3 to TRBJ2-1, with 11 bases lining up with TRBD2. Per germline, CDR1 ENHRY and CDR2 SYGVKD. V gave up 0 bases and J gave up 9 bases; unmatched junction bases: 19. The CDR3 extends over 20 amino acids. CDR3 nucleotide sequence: TGTGCCATCAGTGAGTCTTATGGGACTAGCGGCCTGCCGCGTCGGGCTGAGCAGTTCTTC. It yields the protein CAISESYGTSGLPRRAEQFF.

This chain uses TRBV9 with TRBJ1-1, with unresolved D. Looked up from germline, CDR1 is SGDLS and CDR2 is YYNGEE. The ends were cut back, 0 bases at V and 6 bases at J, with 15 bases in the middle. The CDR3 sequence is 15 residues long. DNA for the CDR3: TGTGCCAGCAGCGTAGCTACAGTGGTCCCGCCTGAAGCTTTCTTT. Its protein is CASSVATVVPPEAFF.

The CDR3 DNA is TGTGCCAGCAGCCCTATTAACACCGGGGAGCTGTTTTTT. Protein: CASSPINTGELFF. The chain combines TRBV6-2 or TRBV6-3 with TRBJ2-2; D uncertain. V shed 6 bases and J shed 2 bases, with 7 bases lying between them. Germline V CDR1 and CDR2: MNHEY, SVGEGT. CDR3 length: 13 residues.

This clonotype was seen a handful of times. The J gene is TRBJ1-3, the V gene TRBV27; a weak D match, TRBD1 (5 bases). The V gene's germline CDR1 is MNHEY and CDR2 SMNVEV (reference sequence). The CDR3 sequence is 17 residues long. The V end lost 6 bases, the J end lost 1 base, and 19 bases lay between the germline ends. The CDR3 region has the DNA TGTGCCAGCAGCTCCTCGGGGGGTTGGGGATCTGGAAACACCATATATTTT. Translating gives CASSSSGGWGSGNTIYF.

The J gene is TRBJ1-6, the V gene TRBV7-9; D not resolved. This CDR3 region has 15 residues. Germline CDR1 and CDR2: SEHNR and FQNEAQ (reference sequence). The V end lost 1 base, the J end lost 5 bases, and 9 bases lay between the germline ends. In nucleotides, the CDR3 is TGTGCCAGCAGCTTAGTCAGAGGGAATAATTCACCCCTCCACTTT. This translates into CASSLVRGNNSPLHF.

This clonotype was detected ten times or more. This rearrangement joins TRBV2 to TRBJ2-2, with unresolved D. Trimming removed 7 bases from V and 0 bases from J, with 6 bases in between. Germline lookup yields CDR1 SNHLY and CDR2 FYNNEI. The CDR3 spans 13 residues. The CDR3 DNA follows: TGTGCCAGCATCCCCTCGAACACCGGGGAGCTGTTTTTT. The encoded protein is CASIPSNTGELFF. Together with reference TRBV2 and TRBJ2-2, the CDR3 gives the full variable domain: EPEVTQTPSHQVTQMGQEVILRCVPISNHLYFYWYRQILGQKVEFLVSFYNNEISEKSEIFDDQFSVERPDGSNFTLKIRSTKLEDSAMYFCASIPSNTGELFFGEGSRLTVL.

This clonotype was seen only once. The CDR3 sequence is CASAPDRVDEAFF. As DNA, the CDR3 is TGTGCCAGCGCGCCGGACAGGGTGGATGAAGCTTTCTTT. The chain uses TRBV12-3 or TRBV12-4 and TRBJ1-1; TRBD1 aligns across 8 bases. Trimming cost V 8 bases and J 7 bases; bases outside gene matches: 9. The CDR3 runs to 13 residues.

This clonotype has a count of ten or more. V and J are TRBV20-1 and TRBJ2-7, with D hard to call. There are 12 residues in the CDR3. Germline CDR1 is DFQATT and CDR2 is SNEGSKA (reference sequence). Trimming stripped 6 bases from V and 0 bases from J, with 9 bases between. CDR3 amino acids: CSAEVTSYEQYF. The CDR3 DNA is TGCAGTGCAGAGGTCACCTCCTACGAGCAGTACTTC.